Below, 14 T cell receptor beta chains from the same sample are listed, as sequenced in a study of T cell repertoires in cytomegalovirus infection. TCRdb re-called the reads with MiXCR, one entry per CDR3 protein. Of around 89,000 distinct CDR3 sequences detected, around 28% appear once; the ten largest clones hold about 72%. For these receptors, no antigen is known. The input for sequencing was CD8+ T cells from cultured PBMCs, taken from culture after CMV antigen stimulation. The receptors were gathered from a human donor in good health (CMV status not recorded). Some clones in this sample may be carry-over from other donors' samples.

The count of this clonotype is one. The chain joins TRBV4-1 to TRBJ2-2; D possibly corresponds to TRBD1 (5 bases). With 3 bases removed from V and 3 bases from J, the gap between germline ends came to 8 bases. The germline gives CDR1 MGHRA, CDR2 YSYEKL. The CDR3 length is 14 residues. CDR3 nucleotide sequence: TGCGCCAGCAGCCAGGGGCCCGACACCGGGGAGCTGTTTTTT. Its translation: CASSQGPDTGELFF.

V is TRBV6-5 and J is TRBJ1-1, with D maybe TRBD1 (6 bases). Germline V gene data show CDR1 as MNHEY and CDR2 as SVGAGI. This CDR3 comprises 15 residues. Trimming pared 3 bases from V and 2 bases from J, leaving 13 bases between. CDR3 in amino acids: CASSYQEGTNTEAFF. The DNA for the CDR3 is TGTGCCAGCAGTTATCAGGAGGGGACAAACACTGAAGCTTTCTTT.

This clonotype was recorded a few times. The chain has TRBV7-8 and TRBJ1-5, with 7 bases that match TRBD1. The germline gives CDR1 SGHVS, CDR2 FQNEAQ. The V segment lost 5 bases and the J segment 6 bases; nucleotides outside the gene matches: 10. The CDR3 totals 15 residues. Here the CDR3 DNA reads TGTGCCAGCAGCGCCTTACAGGGGCCGAGTCAGCCCCAGCATTTT. Protein product: CASSALQGPSQPQHF. Complete variable domain (other parts from reference TRBV7-8 and TRBJ1-5): GAGVSQSPRYKVAKRGQDVALRCDPISGHVSLFWYQQALGQGPEFLTYFQNEAQLDKSGLPSDRFFAERPEGSVSTLKIQRTQQEDSAVYLCASSALQGPSQPQHFGDGTRLSIL.

This chain joins TRBV20-1 and TRBJ2-6, with unresolved D. Trimming pared 6 bases from V and 0 bases from J, leaving 9 bases between. The CDR3 loop spans 14 amino acids. The germline V gene has CDR1 DFQATT and CDR2 SNEGSKA (reference sequence). CDR3 protein: CSASTPSGANVLTF. As DNA, the CDR3 is TGCAGTGCCTCTACTCCCTCTGGGGCCAACGTCCTGACTTTC.

Many counts were recorded for this clonotype. This chain links TRBV7-9 with TRBJ1-6; 12 nucleotides line up with TRBD1. CDR1 and CDR2 from the germline V gene are SEHNR and FQNEAQ (reference sequence). J gave up 8 bases and V 2 bases, and 10 bases lay outside the gene matches. This CDR3 contains 18 residues. The CDR3 DNA reads TGTGCCAGCAGCTTACCGGCAGGGACAGGGGGCAGGTATTCACCCCTCCACTTT. This encodes CASSLPAGTGGRYSPLHF.

This clonotype was seen more than once but under ten times. The CDR3 loop is CASSFVAGEKETQYF. The CDR3 nucleotides are TGTGCCAGCAGCTTCGTAGCGGGTGAGAAAGAGACCCAGTACTTC. The chain employs TRBV7-2 and TRBJ2-5, with 7 bases aligning to TRBD2. CDR1 and CDR2 (germline): SGHTA, FQGNSA. The CDR3 spans 15 residues. The ends lost 3 bases at V and 3 bases at J; junction bases unmatched: 7.

The sample holds one count of this clonotype. The rearrangement joins TRBV5-4 to TRBJ1-2, with D hard to call. Trimming removed 3 bases from V and 0 bases from J, with 6 bases in between. The germline V gene has CDR1 SGHNT and CDR2 YYREEE (reference sequence). This CDR3 spans 13 amino acids. The chain's CDR3 is CASSYGSNYGYTF. CDR3 DNA: TGTGCCAGCAGCTACGGATCTAACTATGGCTACACCTTC.

In its sample, this clonotype was seen many times. The chain links TRBV7-8 to TRBJ1-1, with no clear D. V was cut by 1 base and J by 0 bases, with 6 bases left in between. This CDR3 region has 14 residues. Looked up from germline, CDR1 is SGHVS and CDR2 is FQNEAQ. CDR3 residues: CASSLVGLNTEAFF. The DNA of the CDR3 is TGTGCCAGCAGCTTAGTGGGATTGAACACTGAAGCTTTCTTT.

This clonotype was counted ten times or more. V gene TRBV7-2 combines with J gene TRBJ2-7, with TRBD2 matching over 15 bases. Germline loops: CDR1 SGHTA, CDR2 FQGNSA. The J segment lost 6 bases and the V segment lost 1 base, leaving 10 bases of the junction unmatched. The length of the CDR3 is 18 residues. For the CDR3, the DNA is TGTGCCAGCAGCTTAGAGTCGTGGACTAGCGGGGGGGCCGGCGAGCAGTACTTC. Its translation is CASSLESWTSGGAGEQYF.

This clonotype was seen a handful of times. The chain employs TRBV6-2 or TRBV6-3 and TRBJ2-7; D ambiguous. In germline, CDR1 is MNHEY, CDR2 SVGEGT. This CDR3 contains 13 residues. Trimming removed 2 bases from V and 1 base from J, with 6 bases in between. In nucleotides, the CDR3 is TGTGCCAGCAGTTACCCCGCTTCCTACGAGCAGTACTTC. Its protein product is CASSYPASYEQYF.

This clonotype was detected many times. The rearrangement uses TRBV7-8 and TRBJ1-1, with D possibly TRBD1 on 6 matching bases. CDR3 length: 18 amino acids. Per the germline V gene, CDR1 is SGHVS and CDR2 is FQNEAQ. Trimming cost V 1 base and J 0 bases, with 18 bases left between them. The DNA for the CDR3 is TGTGCCAGCAGCTTAGAGGTATTGAGCAGGGGCATGAACACTGAAGCTTTCTTT. Protein product: CASSLEVLSRGMNTEAFF.

This clonotype appeared a few times. The rearrangement uses TRBV7-6 and TRBJ2-1; 8 bases agree with TRBD2. The V segment lost 5 bases and the J segment 6 bases; nucleotides outside the gene matches: 9. The CDR3 runs 15 residues. Germline values: CDR1 SGHVS, CDR2 FNYEAQ. CDR3 nucleotides: TGTGCCAGCAGCCCCCGGGGGGGGGGAGTCAATGAGCAGTTCTTC. It specifies CASSPRGGGVNEQFF.

The chain carries TRBV7-6 and TRBJ2-6; a weak D match, TRBD1 (6 bases). This CDR3 has 16 residues. CDR1 is SGHVS and CDR2 is FNYEAQ in the germline V gene. The V gene lost 6 bases and the J gene lost 0 bases, with 12 bases spanning the gap. CDR3 bases: TGTGCCAGCAGTCGGGACACAGGCTCTGGGGCCAACGTCCTGACTTTC. As protein: CASSRDTGSGANVLTF. The complete variable domain, with remaining parts taken from reference TRBV7-6 and TRBJ2-6, reads GAGVSQSPRYKVTKRGQDVALRCDPISGHVSLYWYRQALGQGPEFLTYFNYEAQQDKSGLPNDRFSAERPEGSISTLTIQRTEQRDSAMYRCASSRDTGSGANVLTFGAGSRLTVL.

This rearrangement joins TRBV6-8 to TRBJ2-7; no firm D call. CDR1 is MNHGY and CDR2 is SAAAGT in the germline V gene. The CDR3 runs 13 residues. V was pared by 2 bases and J by 0 bases, with 5 bases between. CDR3 bases: TGTGCCAGCAGTTACCTGAGCTCCTACGAGCAGTACTTC. Translation: CASSYLSSYEQYF.